A single sample gave rise to the 25 T cell receptor beta chains below, sequenced in a study of T cells after yellow fever vaccination. TCRdb reanalysed the 5' RACE reads using MiXCR and keeps one entry per CDR3 protein. The table lists hundreds of thousands of distinct CDR3 sequences, 11% of them singletons, with roughly 18% in the top ten. The source material was PBMCs, sampled on the day of the first yellow fever vaccination. These receptors came from a man younger than 35 who received the YFV17D yellow fever vaccine.

This clonotype was seen repeatedly, ten times or more. J is TRBJ1-4 and V is TRBV5-1; D is unresolved. Looked up from germline, CDR1 is SGHRS and CDR2 is YFSETQ. The V end lost 3 bases, the J end lost 1 base, and 10 bases lay between the germline ends. The CDR3 contains 15 residues. The DNA for the CDR3 is TGCGCCAGCAGCTCCACTAGCGGAACTAATGAAAAACTGTTTTTT. It yields the protein CASSSTSGTNEKLFF.

The chain carries TRBV5-6 and TRBJ1-2; 8 nucleotides agree with TRBD1. The CDR3 runs to 15 residues. The ends lost 4 bases at V and 0 bases at J; junction bases unmatched: 5. Germline V gene data show CDR1 as SGHDT and CDR2 as YYEEEE. The CDR3 sequence is CASSPGTGANYGYTF. In DNA form, the CDR3 reads TGTGCCAGCAGCCCCGGGACAGGAGCTAACTATGGCTACACCTTC.

At least ten counts were recorded for this clonotype. The genes are TRBV7-8 and TRBJ1-1; D gene unclear. CDR3 length: 17 amino acids. V shed 2 bases and J shed 1 base, with 17 bases lying between them. Germline values: CDR1 SGHVS, CDR2 FQNEAQ. CDR3 nucleotides: TGTGCCAGCAGCTTACTTGGCGTCGGCCGGAAGAACACTGAAGCTTTCTTT. As protein: CASSLLGVGRKNTEAFF.

This chain links TRBV5-1 with TRBJ1-1; D possibly corresponds to TRBD1 (5 bases). Germline assignment: CDR1 SGHRS and CDR2 YFSETQ. The V end was cut by 9 bases, the J end by 2 bases, with 14 bases between. This CDR3 is 13 amino acids long. For the CDR3, the DNA is TGCGCCACCTCCCGGGGCTATAACACTGAAGCTTTCTTT. It yields the protein CATSRGYNTEAFF.

This chain connects TRBV5-6 to TRBJ1-6; D is unclear. The CDR3 covers 16 residues. Germline CDR1 reads SGHDT; CDR2 reads YYEEEE. Trimming removed 0 bases from V and 6 bases from J, with 13 bases in between. The CDR3 sequence: CASSLDTGVFNSPLHF. The CDR3 bases are TGTGCCAGCAGCTTGGATACCGGAGTTTTTAATTCACCCCTCCACTTT.

This clonotype was recorded at least ten times. CDR3: CASSLAQGENTIYF. The CDR3 coding sequence is TGCGCCAGCAGCTTGGCACAGGGTGAAAACACCATATATTTT. V usage is TRBV5-1 and J usage is TRBJ1-3, with D tentatively TRBD1 (6 bases). Germline values: CDR1 SGHRS, CDR2 YFSETQ. The CDR3 loop spans 14 amino acids. Trimming took off 0 bases at V and 6 bases at J, with 10 bases between the two ends. Drawing the rest from reference TRBV5-1 and TRBJ1-3, the complete variable domain is KAGVTQTPRYLIKTRGQQVTLSCSPISGHRSVSWYQQTPGQGLQFLFEYFSETQRNKGNFPGRFSGRQFSNSRSEMNVSTLELGDSALYLCASSLAQGENTIYFGEGSWLTVV.

This clonotype was seen a few times. This chain links TRBV27 with TRBJ2-7; 14 bases align to TRBD2. Germline V lookup: CDR1 MNHEY, CDR2 SMNVEV (reference sequence). The J segment lost 0 bases and the V segment lost 5 bases, leaving 6 bases of the junction unmatched. The length of the CDR3 is 17 residues. CDR3 amino acids: CASSQQGLAGVSYEQYF. As DNA, the CDR3 is TGTGCCAGCAGTCAACAGGGACTAGCGGGGGTCTCCTACGAGCAGTACTTC.

The chain carries TRBV7-2 and TRBJ2-5; TRBD2 matches at 13 bases. The J segment lost 3 bases and the V segment lost 3 bases, leaving 1 base of the junction unmatched. The CDR3 contains 15 residues. The V gene's germline CDR1 is SGHTA and CDR2 FQGNSA. As DNA, the CDR3 is TGTGCCAGCAGCTTTACTAGCGGGGGGGAAGAGACCCAGTACTTC. It codes for CASSFTSGGEETQYF. The full variable domain, its missing parts supplied by reference TRBV7-2 and TRBJ2-5, is GAGVSQSPSNKVTEKGKDVELRCDPISGHTALYWYRQSLGQGLEFLIYFQGNSAPDKSGLPSDRFSAERTGGSVSTLTIQRTQQEDSAVYLCASSFTSGGEETQYFGPGTRLLVL.

This clonotype was seen a handful of times. The genes are TRBV20-1 and TRBJ1-1; maybe TRBD1 (6 bases). V lost 0 bases, J lost 5 bases, and 13 bases lay in between. This CDR3 has 14 amino acids. Germline CDR1 and CDR2: DFQATT and SNEGSKA (reference sequence). The CDR3 DNA sequence: TGCAGTGCTAGAGAGGGGGGCTGGGTGACTGAAGCTTTCTTT. Translating it yields CSAREGGWVTEAFF.

The table lists this clonotype with many counts. The V gene is TRBV5-1, the J gene TRBJ1-6; D uncertain. The CDR3 spans 12 residues. The germline gives CDR1 SGHRS, CDR2 YFSETQ. V was cut by 4 bases and J by 10 bases, with 9 bases left in between. In DNA, the CDR3 is TGCGCCAGCAGCCTCCAAGGGTCACCCCTCCACTTT. This translates into CASSLQGSPLHF.

J is TRBJ2-3 and V is TRBV6-1, with D perhaps matching TRBD1 or TRBD2 (6 bases each). Germline-derived CDR1 and CDR2 are MNHNS and SASEGT. The V end was cut by 5 bases, the J end by 2 bases, with 20 bases between. The CDR3 length is 17 residues. CDR3 in amino acids: CASSPWLTGASTDTQYF. The CDR3 DNA is TGTGCCAGCAGTCCTTGGTTAACGGGGGCCTCCACAGATACGCAGTATTTT.

In this sample, this clonotype turned up a few times. CDR3 in amino acids: CASSLNLLAGGVQETQYF. CDR3 coding DNA: TGTGCCAGCAGCTTAAACCTACTAGCGGGGGGCGTACAAGAGACCCAGTACTTC. This chain joins TRBV5-4 and TRBJ2-5, with 12 bases lining up with TRBD2. Germline CDR1 SGHNT, CDR2 YYREEE (reference sequence). V dropped 2 bases and J dropped 2; count of bases not matched to a gene: 10. The CDR3 sequence is 18 residues long.

The chain combines TRBV7-9 with TRBJ2-3; no definite D call. This CDR3 is built from 15 residues. Germline CDR1 and CDR2: SEHNR and FQNEAQ (reference sequence). Trimming shortened V by 3 bases and J by 3 bases, and 13 bases separated the two germline ends. The CDR3 nucleotides are TGTGCCAGCAGCTTGGGTCGGCTAGAGACAGATACGCAGTATTTT. Translation gives CASSLGRLETDTQYF.

This clonotype was seen only a few times. V is TRBV7-9 and J is TRBJ2-7; no firm D call. The CDR3 spans 14 residues. V gave up 1 base and J gave up 2 bases, with 9 bases separating them. CDR1 and CDR2 from the germline V gene are SEHNR and FQNEAQ (reference sequence). The CDR3 loop reads CASSLGSETYEQYV. CDR3 DNA: TGTGCCAGCAGCTTAGGGTCAGAGACCTACGAGCAGTACGTC.

This clonotype was observed a few times. The V and J genes are TRBV7-9 and TRBJ2-7, with 11 bases fitting TRBD2. The CDR3 extends over 17 amino acids. Trimming at V came to 3 bases and at J to 2 bases, leaving 9 bases not matched to a gene. Germline V gene sequence: CDR1 SEHNR, CDR2 FQNEAQ (reference sequence). As DNA, the CDR3 is TGTGCCAGCAGCTTGCCTAGCGGGGGGCCGGGGCCCTACGAGCAGTACGTC. Its protein is CASSLPSGGPGPYEQYV.

The V call is TRBV7-3, the J call TRBJ2-3, with 7 bases identical to TRBD2. The V gene end was trimmed by 0 bases and the J gene end by 3 bases; junction bases not matched to a gene: 6. The CDR3 is made up of 16 amino acids. Germline CDR1 SGHTA, CDR2 FQGTGA. CDR3: CASSLTRPGGTDTQYF. CDR3 DNA: TGTGCCAGCAGCTTAACGAGACCGGGGGGAACAGATACGCAGTATTTT. Drawing the rest from reference TRBV7-3 and TRBJ2-3, the complete variable domain is GAGVSQTPSNKVTEKGKYVELRCDPISGHTALYWYRQSLGQGPEFLIYFQGTGAADDSGLPNDRFFAVRPEGSVSTLKIQRTERGDSAVYLCASSLTRPGGTDTQYFGPGTRLTVL.

The rearrangement uses TRBV14 and TRBJ2-1; D possibly corresponds to TRBD1 (6 bases). The germline V and J ends were trimmed by 0 bases and 7 bases, with 16 bases remaining between them. Germline V gives CDR1 SGHDN, CDR2 FVKESK. The CDR3 sequence is 16 residues long. The CDR3 DNA sequence: TGTGCCAGCAGCCAAGAAATCTGGGGGCAAGGGAATGAGCAGTTCTTC. Translation: CASSQEIWGQGNEQFF.

This sequence joins TRBV18 and TRBJ2-4; D may be TRBD2 (6 bases). This CDR3 has 16 amino acids. Germline V lookup: CDR1 KGHSH, CDR2 LQKENI. Trimming removed 5 bases from V and 1 base from J, with 15 bases in between. The CDR3 DNA reads as TGTGCCAGCTCATCATTTGGAGGGGCGGCCAAAAACATTCAGTACTTC. Translated, it gives CASSSFGGAAKNIQYF.

The sample holds a few counts of this clonotype. The J gene is TRBJ2-1, the V gene TRBV2; TRBD1 matches at 11 bases. The CDR3 has 14 amino acids. With V trimmed by 11 bases and J by 5 bases, 8 bases remained unmatched. Germline CDR1 and CDR2: SNHLY and FYNNEI. The CDR3 sequence: CAGQGASRDNEQFF. CDR3 DNA sequence: TGTGCCGGACAGGGGGCATCTAGGGACAATGAGCAGTTCTTC.

The chain joins TRBV7-3 to TRBJ2-2; TRBD1 agrees at 8 bases. V lost 4 bases to trimming and J lost 4 bases; unmatched junction nucleotides: 2. Germline V CDR1 and CDR2: SGHTA, FQGTGA. The CDR3 totals 14 residues. CDR3 in amino acids: CASSSGGFTGELFF. Here the CDR3 DNA reads TGTGCCAGCAGCTCAGGGGGCTTCACCGGGGAGCTGTTTTTT. Using reference TRBV7-3 and TRBJ2-2 for the parts outside the CDR3, the full variable domain is GAGVSQTPSNKVTEKGKYVELRCDPISGHTALYWYRQSLGQGPEFLIYFQGTGAADDSGLPNDRFFAVRPEGSVSTLKIQRTERGDSAVYLCASSSGGFTGELFFGEGSRLTVL.

With respect to this clonotype: Germline is not matched at one junction end, which may reflect a read error. The chain recombines TRBV4-1 with TRBJ2-1; 13 nucleotides agree with TRBD2. The CDR3 extends over 19 amino acids. Per the germline V gene, CDR1 is MGHRA and CDR2 is YSYEKL. In DNA, the CDR3 is TGCGCCAGCTGCCAAGGAGTACTAGCGGGGGGGAGCTCCTACAATGAGCAGTTCTTC. The encoded protein is CASCQGVLAGGSSYNEQFF.

This clonotype has only a few counts. The V and J genes are TRBV6-2 or TRBV6-3 and TRBJ2-1, with 7 bases fitting TRBD2. The CDR3 length is 20 residues. J lost 0 bases, V lost 2 bases, and 16 bases had no gene match. Germline V gene data show CDR1 as MNHEY and CDR2 as SVGEGT. CDR3 nucleotides: TGTGCCAGCAGTTACCCGTCCCACCAGCGGGGCTACCGCTCCTACAATGAGCAGTTCTTC. Translating it yields CASSYPSHQRGYRSYNEQFF.

This chain uses TRBV6-1 with TRBJ1-1, with D unresolved. Trimming cost V 2 bases and J 3 bases, with 10 bases left between them. Germline CDR1 is MNHNS and CDR2 is SASEGT. The CDR3 consists of 14 residues. In DNA form, the CDR3 reads TGTGCCAGCAGTGAACGGGCCGGCTACACTGAAGCTTTCTTT. This gives the protein CASSERAGYTEAFF.

This clonotype was counted a few times. This sequence joins TRBV28 and TRBJ2-5, with D possibly matching TRBD1 (6 bases). The germline CDR1 and CDR2 sequences are MDHEN and SYDVKM. This CDR3 comprises 11 residues. V was cut by 4 bases and J by 11 bases, with 11 bases left in between. CDR3 coding DNA: TGTGCCAGCAGTTCGAGCAGGGGTCAGTACTTC. This translates into CASSSSRGQYF. The variable domain in full, completed from reference TRBV28 and TRBJ2-5, reads DVKVTQSSRYLVKRTGEKVFLECVQDMDHENMFWYRQDPGLGLRLIYFSYDVKMKEKGDIPEGYSVSREKKERFSLILESASTNQTSMYLCASSSSRGQYFGPGTRLLVL.

The gene calls are TRBV24-1 and TRBJ2-5; D is possibly TRBD1 (6 bases). CDR3 size: 15 residues. Trimming took off 0 bases at V and 5 bases at J, with 12 bases between the two ends. Germline CDR1 KGHDR, CDR2 SFDVKD. This CDR3 is CATSDLQTGLETQYF. The CDR3 DNA follows: TGTGCCACCAGTGATTTGCAGACAGGTTTGGAGACCCAGTACTTC.